The clone carrying this T cell receptor (beta chain) appeared a few times. Sequencing was done on patients that had shown CD8+CD57+ cell expansion by flow cytometry. Genomic DNA was employed as the template in profiling TCR beta VDJ and CDR3. TCRdb processed the reads anew with MiXCR; each CDR3 protein has one entry. The table has 160,000 or so distinct CDR3 sequences, about 64% seen once; the top ten hold approximately 42%. This entry comes from a study of CD8+CD57+ T cells in acquired aplastic anemia. The junction had 4 bases not matched to a gene; V was cut back by 5 bases and J by 8 bases. The CDR3 has 12 amino acids. CDR1 is DFQATT and CDR2 is SNEGSKA in the germline V gene (reference sequence).

The sequenced sample consisted of sorted CD4+, CD8+, or CD8+CD57+ T cells (not recorded which) from PBMCs. V usage is TRBV20-1 and J usage is TRBJ1-3, with 9 bases that match TRBD1. The sequence was obtained from a human donor with aplastic anemia. The CDR3 here is CSAEQGADTIYF. Written as DNA, the CDR3 is TGCAGTGCTGAACAGGGGGCTGACACCATATATTTT.